These 17 T cell receptor beta chains originate from one sample sequenced in a study of post-analysis software for immune sequencing data (dated by TCRdb to between 2015 and 2016). Their target antigens are unknown. Library preparation was by PCR. Sequencing relied on an Illumina HiSeq 2500. Unique molecular identifiers were incorporated into TCR beta cDNA libraries to reduce PCR and sequencing biases. TCRdb reworked the public reads: Q25 trimming with fastp, MiXCR clone assembly, productive beta chains retained. Here each entry gathers all rows of one CDR3 protein and keeps the most common genes and DNA. The sample table holds about 800,000 distinct CDR3 sequences, of which 25% to 30% were seen once. The top ten clones comprise approximately 0.6% of the sample. Overall results and qualifications from the work: Patients showed significantly higher frequencies than controls for a few TRBV segments, among them TRBV5-6, TRBV5-1 and TRBV20-1.

What was sequenced was blood. All receptors come from a girl aged 5 to 17 with multiple sclerosis.

This chain connects TRBV28 to TRBJ2-7; D is perhaps TRBD1 (6 bases). The end of the DNA fits TRBJ2-5 better, so the J call may be wrong. The CDR3 is 15 amino acids. Germline CDR1 is MDHEN and CDR2 is SYDVKM. CDR3: CASSAGTLLHETQYF. CDR3 in DNA: TGTGCCAGCAGCGCCGGGACACTCTTGCATGAGACCCAGTACTTC.

There are a few counts of this clonotype. The J gene is TRBJ2-7, the V gene TRBV29-1; D is undetermined. The CDR3 totals 12 residues. V lost 2 bases and J 2 bases, leaving 7 bases between the germline ends. Germline values: CDR1 SQVTM, CDR2 ANQGSEA. The CDR3 here is CSVETETYEQYF. As DNA, the CDR3 is TGCAGCGTTGAAACGGAGACCTACGAGCAGTACTTC.

The rearrangement joins TRBV12-3 or TRBV12-4 to TRBJ2-3; 7 bases fit TRBD1. V shed 3 bases and J 4 bases; nucleotides not matched to a gene: 7. The CDR3 runs to 15 residues. CDR3 sequence (DNA): TGTGCCAGCAGTTTTGGGGACAGAGGGGCAGATACGCAGTATTTT. It is translated as CASSFGDRGADTQYF.

The chain employs TRBV6-5 and TRBJ2-2, with 7 bases that match TRBD2. CDR3 length equals 13 residues. Per germline, CDR1 MNHEY and CDR2 SVGAGI. V shed 6 bases and J 6 bases; nucleotides not matched to a gene: 4. The CDR3 coding sequence is TGTGCCAGCAGGAACGCGGGGGCCGGGGAGCTGTTTTTT. This translates into CASRNAGAGELFF.

This clonotype has a handful of counts. The J gene is TRBJ2-5, the V gene TRBV7-2, with 8 bases aligning to TRBD2. This CDR3 contains 17 residues. The germline CDR1 and CDR2 sequences are SGHTA and FQGNSA. Unmatched junction bases numbered 17, after V lost 0 bases and J lost 11 bases. CDR3 protein: CASSLAGGGRKSGEQYF. CDR3 DNA: TGTGCCAGCAGCTTAGCGGGAGGCGGGAGGAAATCAGGAGAGCAGTACTTC.

V gene TRBV7-9 combines with J gene TRBJ1-6, with 7 nucleotides matching TRBD1. The CDR3 has 15 residues. Losses at the gene ends were 1 base for V and 8 bases for J; bases not matched to a gene: 5. In germline, CDR1 is SEHNR, CDR2 FQNEAQ (reference sequence). This CDR3 is CASSLGQGGYSPLHF. The CDR3 DNA follows: TGTGCCAGCAGCTTAGGCCAGGGGGGCTATTCACCCCTCCACTTT.

This clonotype has only a few counts. The chain recombines TRBV3-1 with TRBJ1-1, with 7 bases matching TRBD1. This CDR3 is built from 15 residues. Germline CDR1 LGHDT, CDR2 YNNKEL (reference sequence). V was pared by 2 bases and J by 0 bases, with 3 bases of the junction left unmatched. The CDR3 DNA is TGTGCCAGCAGCCAAAGGGGACAGATGAACACTGAAGCTTTCTTT. Amino acids: CASSQRGQMNTEAFF.

This chain uses TRBV12-3 or TRBV12-4 with TRBJ1-1; D may be TRBD1 (5 bases). V gave up 7 bases and J gave up 5 bases, with 20 bases separating them. The CDR3 sequence is 15 residues long. The chain's CDR3 is CASTRKLVGGTEAFF. The DNA of the CDR3 is TGTGCCAGCACCAGGAAGTTGGTGGGGGGTACTGAAGCTTTCTTT.

The V gene is TRBV4-2, the J gene TRBJ2-1; unclear D gene. Trimming left V 1 base short and J 3 bases short, with 7 bases between. CDR1 is LGHNA, CDR2 YNFKEQ, per germline. The CDR3 is 14 amino acids. CDR3 amino acids: CASSQVKIYNEQFF. CDR3 nucleotide sequence: TGTGCCAGCAGCCAAGTTAAGATCTACAATGAGCAGTTCTTC.

This clonotype showed up just a few times. The chain links TRBV20-1 to TRBJ1-2; D not certain. V lost 5 bases to trimming and J lost 6 bases, with 13 bases between them. This CDR3 spans 12 amino acids. The germline V gene has CDR1 DFQATT and CDR2 SNEGSKA (reference sequence). The CDR3 region has the DNA TGCAGTGCTCCCAGTCGGCGGGATGGCTACACCTTC. Translating it yields CSAPSRRDGYTF.

The rearrangement joins TRBV7-9 to TRBJ2-7; perhaps TRBD1 as D (5 bases). The CDR3 runs to 15 residues. V lost 3 bases and J lost 0, with 12 bases in between. CDR1 SEHNR and CDR2 FQNEAQ come from the germline V gene (reference sequence). The CDR3 DNA reads TGTGCCAGCAGCTTGGGGCAGCCTAGCTCCTACGAGCAGTACTTC. Residues: CASSLGQPSSYEQYF.

This clonotype was observed at least ten times. This chain connects TRBV6-2 or TRBV6-3 to TRBJ2-7; 10 bases fit TRBD2. The CDR3 length is 14 residues. Germline V CDR1 and CDR2: MNHEY, SVGEGT. V gave up 6 bases and J gave up 6 bases; unmatched junction bases: 8. The CDR3 spells CASRGGLAPVEQYF. In DNA, the CDR3 is TGTGCCAGCAGGGGGGGACTAGCGCCGGTCGAGCAGTACTTC.

The chain links TRBV5-1 to TRBJ2-7; perhaps TRBD1 as D (6 bases). Per germline, CDR1 SGHRS and CDR2 YFSETQ. The CDR3 runs to 13 residues. Trimming shortened V by 5 bases and J by 3 bases, and 12 bases separated the two germline ends. The CDR3, as DNA: TGCGCCAGCAGAATTGGACAGATCTACGAGCAGTACTTC. It yields the protein CASRIGQIYEQYF.

This clonotype was counted between two and nine times. This chain links TRBV20-1 with TRBJ1-1, with no clear D. The CDR3 covers 13 residues. From germline, CDR1 is DFQATT and CDR2 SNEGSKA (reference sequence). The CDR3 sequence: CKCGERAPTEAFF. As DNA, the CDR3 is TGCAAATGTGGGGAGAGGGCACCAACTGAAGCTTTCTTT.

The V call is TRBV7-2, the J call TRBJ2-7; 8 bases are shared with TRBD1. Trimming took 4 bases from V and 0 from J; bases not matched to a gene: 2. This CDR3 has 14 residues. Germline V lookup: CDR1 SGHTA, CDR2 FQGNSA. CDR3 sequence reads: CASSWGQDSYEQYF. The CDR3 nucleotides read TGTGCCAGCAGCTGGGGACAGGACTCCTACGAGCAGTACTTC. The variable domain in full, with the rest retrieved from reference TRBV7-2 and TRBJ2-7, is GAGVSQSPSNKVTEKGKDVELRCDPISGHTALYWYRQSLGQGLEFLIYFQGNSAPDKSGLPSDRFSAERTGGSVSTLTIQRTQQEDSAVYLCASSWGQDSYEQYFGPGTRLTVT.

This clonotype was counted a single time. The chain couples TRBV7-9 to TRBJ1-1; no definite D call. V was pared by 5 bases and J by 1 base, with 14 bases between. This CDR3 is built from 15 residues. In germline, CDR1 is SEHNR, CDR2 FQNEAQ (reference sequence). The CDR3 DNA is TGTGCCAGCAGCCCCTTCAGGACTTCGAACACTGAAGCTTTCTTT. Its protein is CASSPFRTSNTEAFF. The complete variable domain, with remaining parts taken from reference TRBV7-9 and TRBJ1-1, reads DTGVSQNPRHKITKRGQNVTFRCDPISEHNRLYWYRQTLGQGPEFLTYFQNEAQLEKSRLLSDRFSAERPKGSFSTLEIQRTEQGDSAMYLCASSPFRTSNTEAFFGQGTRLTVV.

As to this clonotype: A read error may produce the germline difference seen at one junction end. This chain uses TRBV4-2 with TRBJ1-4; a possible D gene is TRBD1 (6 bases). This CDR3 has 15 amino acids. Germline CDR1 is LGHNA and CDR2 is YNFKEQ. CDR3 residues: CASSPRTATNEKPFF. The DNA of the CDR3 is TGTGCCAGCAGCCCCCGGACAGCAACTAATGAAAAACCGTTTTTT.